This T cell receptor (beta chain) derives from a study of T cell responses to AZD1222 COVID-19 vaccine (dated by TCRdb to the early 2020s). In terms of the full investigation: TCR sequencing covered approximately 230 trial participants: about 210 given two doses of AZD1222 and about 26 given two doses of MenACWY control vaccine. Trial participants were enrolled by age into subgroups of 18-55, 56-69 and 70-plus years, and around 150, 28 and 57 TCR-sequenced participants, respectively, were included in these subgroups. The paper as a whole reports these results and caveats: Most participants were white British and females outnumbered males, and the authors suggested that clonal diversity may have been underestimated. Nearly half of unique spike-specific TCRs reportedly recognized epitopes outside regions mutated in the B.1.351 and B.1.1.7 variants. CD4 TCRs associated with the vaccine covered the entire spike protein, and the dominant responses were in regions 160-218 and 743-854. Because no samples from the day 14 peak response were available, repertoires could be characterized only after the peak T cell response. Conclusions about previously exposed vaccinees are limited, since just 5 to 7 AZD1222 recipients were seropositive for SARS-CoV-2 at baseline. The 56-69-year group was small, and its depth increase did not reach significance, likely because of low power. A significant rise in spike-specific TCR breadth and depth was observed after two AZD1222 doses relative to day 0 and relative to MenACWY recipients.

The CDR3 regions of human TCRbeta chains were analyzed by immunosequencing. On the study's bioinformatics: TCRs in the repertoires were matched against a reference library of SARS-CoV-2-specific TCRs that had been generated with the MIRA antigen-specificity platform. Breadth meant the fraction of unique TCRs that were SARS-CoV-2-associated, whereas depth meant the fraction of total T cells that were SARS-CoV-2-associated. Each spike-specific TCR was assigned to its reactive spike region and to a CD4 or CD8 class using the MIRA data. Log10-transformed breadth and depth values were compared by one-way ANOVA with Sidak's multiple comparisons tests. The source is immuneACCESS, and TCRdb retained only in-frame sequences with V and J called. Part of the clones is not carried over; for the studies checked, unresolved V genes explain less than half of this, and the remainder is unexplained. The V and J calls and clone size come from that table; D and trimming were worked out from the DNA. The sample profile shows 75,000 to 90,000 clones; 80% to 90% of them were found once. The ten top clones hold around 10% of the sample.

The CDR3 starts with the cysteine, ends with the phenylalanine, and has 16 residues. The only DNA kept is the CDR3, 48 bases in frame from the first base. The germline V gene specifies MDHEN as CDR1 and SYDVKM as CDR2. Trimming at the junction amounts to 3 bases on V and 0 bases on J, and the germline ends lie 12 bases apart. Per the publication, the time point label means: about 28 days (+/-7) after the second vaccine dose. AZD1222 recipients with second doses at about 4 weeks or about 12 weeks were pooled, because spike-specific TCR depth and breadth did not differ between schedules. Vaccinee samples came from UK trials COV001 and COV002, including a single-blind randomized controlled phase 2/3 trial of AZD1222 (ChAdOx1 nCoV-19) in healthy adults. For TCRbeta chain sequencing, PBMC samples were collected from trial participants at day 0 and at day 28 after the second dose. As concerns this clone: Its antigen is unknown. Base qualities are not at hand, and no much larger clone is one base apart.

The chain uses TRBV28 and TRBJ1-5, with no D gene named confidently. Sequences were derived from peripheral blood, sampled 28 days after the second AZD1222 dose. The receptor comes from an adult who received the AZD1222 COVID-19 vaccine. The DNA is TGTGCCAGCAGTTTGTCCCGCGGCTATAGCAATCAGCCCCAGCATTTT. Translation gives CASSLSRGYSNQPQHF.